This TCR beta chain was obtained from a study of T cells in Graves' hyperthyroidism and ophthalmopathy. Researchers took RNA transcripts and amplified the TCR beta CDR3 regions from them. Carried out on the TCR CDR3, a first-round RT-PCR used the HTBI primer set. TCRdb analysed the multiplex PCR reads with MiXCR anew, one entry per CDR3 protein. Counted here are more than 350,000 distinct CDR3 sequences, roughly 15% occurring once; the ten biggest clones make up about 20%. Regarding this clonotype: Given a much more abundant clone one base away, this may be a read error.

This CDR3 contains 11 residues. Germline CDR1 and CDR2: SQVTM and ANQGSEA. In the ophthalmopathy cohort, Clinical Activity Score was at least 3, NOSPECS grade at least 4, and duration under 3 months. Any patient presenting with uncontrolled infection, other autoimmune disease, pregnancy or lactation was left out. Fresh peripheral blood, more than 8 ml of it, supplied the PBMCs. This clonotype originated in a woman aged 30 to 39 with Graves' ophthalmopathy. Sequencing was carried out using blood. The chain links TRBV29-1 to TRBJ2-1; D is possibly TRBD2 (5 bases). The J call may be wrong; the DNA end is better matched by TRBJ2-7. This chain's CDR3 is CSVDAGNEQYF. As DNA, the CDR3 is TGCAGCGTTGACGCGGGCAATGAGCAGTACTTC.